This paragraph covers one T cell receptor (beta chain) sequence. The CDR3 is 14 amino acids. V gave up 6 bases and J gave up 2 bases; unmatched junction bases: 6. Per germline, CDR1 MNHEY and CDR2 SVGAGI. TCRdb's copy holds only in-frame clones and misses some; the assay was immunoSEQ multiplex PCR. The sample holds 90,000 to 100,000 clones; about 95% are singletons and the top ten take approximately 0.33%. This entry comes from a study of technical replicates of blood from a handful of donors. The sample taken for sequencing was T cells isolated from PBMCs. The clonotype originates from a human donor in good health. The chain carries TRBV6-5 and TRBJ2-7, with TRBD1 matching over 8 bases. The CDR3 coding sequence is TGTGCCAGCAGCTTTGACAGGGGACCCTACGAGCAGTACTTC. It specifies CASSFDRGPYEQYF.